The clone carrying this T cell receptor (beta chain) was recorded a few times. Its antigen is unknown. V was clipped by 4 bases and J by 2 bases, with 14 bases between them. Per the germline V gene, CDR1 is LGHNA and CDR2 is YSLEER. This CDR3 has 15 amino acids. This sample is part of a study of post-analysis software for immune sequencing data. TCR beta cDNA libraries had unique molecular identifiers. A single record per CDR3 protein comes from TCRdb applying MiXCR to the PCR reads. The repertoire includes roughly 800,000 distinct CDR3 sequences, about 27% of them detected once, and under 0.7% sits in the top ten. Study-wide results and caveats: Several TRBV segments occurring more often in patients than controls included TRBV5-6, TRBV5-1 and TRBV20-1.

The origin of this receptor is a girl aged 10 to 17 with multiple sclerosis. Specimen: blood. The chain recombines TRBV4-3 with TRBJ1-1; D uncertain. The CDR3 DNA sequence: TGCGCCAGCAGCCCTCACCAAGGCGGAAACACTGAAGCTTTCTTT. The encoded protein is CASSPHQGGNTEAFF.